This passage covers 22 T cell receptor beta chains from one sample sequenced in a study of cytomegalovirus exposure and HLA in healthy donors. Primers: 60 Vbeta forward and 13 Jbeta reverse. Only in-frame clones appear in the TCRdb table, and some are missing; sequencing was by immunoSEQ multiplex PCR. The sample yields around 130,000 clones, approximately 8.6% seen once. What was sequenced was PBMCs. The receptors stem from a woman aged 40 to 49 in good health and CMV-seropositive.

This clone was counted between two and nine times. This sequence joins TRBV28 and TRBJ2-2; perhaps TRBD2 as D (6 bases). Trimming took 11 bases from V and 5 from J, leaving 12 bases between them. The germline V gene encodes CDR1 MDHEN and CDR2 SYDVKM. CDR3 size: 12 residues. This CDR3 reads CAHGRGTGELFF. The CDR3, as DNA: TGTGCCCATGGGCGGGGAACCGGGGAGCTGTTTTTT.

There are a few counts of this clone. The chain recombines TRBV18 with TRBJ1-2; D is perhaps TRBD1 (6 bases). V was clipped by 4 bases and J by 2 bases, with 8 bases between them. The CDR3 totals 13 residues. Germline CDR1 and CDR2: KGHSH and LQKENI. The CDR3 region is CASSLQGNYGYTF. CDR3 DNA sequence: TGTGCCAGCTCACTACAGGGAAACTATGGCTACACCTTC.

V usage is TRBV6-5 and J usage is TRBJ1-2; D not certain. CDR1 and CDR2 (germline): MNHEY, SVGAGI. Trimming removed 7 bases at V and 8 bases at J, with 14 bases between. This CDR3 comprises 12 residues. CDR3 in DNA: TGTGCCAGCACTTCGACGCCGGGAGGCTACACCTTC. Its translation is CASTSTPGGYTF.

This chain links TRBV27 with TRBJ2-7, with D perhaps matching TRBD1 (6 bases). Germline CDR1 MNHEY, CDR2 SMNVEV (reference sequence). The V end was cut by 6 bases, the J end by 3 bases, with 15 bases between. CDR3 length equals 14 residues. In nucleotides, the CDR3 is TGTGCCAGCAGGATCAGGGGACCTGACTACGAGCAGTACTTC. Its protein is CASRIRGPDYEQYF.

V and J are TRBV14 and TRBJ1-4; 7 positions match TRBD1. This CDR3 is 15 amino acids long. V trimming: 4 bases; J trimming: 4 bases; junction bases outside the gene matches: 6. Germline V gene data show CDR1 as SGHDN and CDR2 as FVKESK. CDR3 bases: TGTGCCAGCAGCCCAACCGGGACAGTTAATGAAAAACTGTTTTTT. This codes for CASSPTGTVNEKLFF.

Only a few counts were recorded for this clone. This chain joins TRBV18 and TRBJ1-5, with a possible D match to TRBD1 (6 bases). V was pared by 4 bases and J by 3 bases, with 13 bases between. The CDR3 length is 15 residues. Germline V lookup: CDR1 KGHSH, CDR2 LQKENI. In DNA form, the CDR3 reads TGTGCCAGCTCACTTACCGGACAGTACAATCAGCCCCAGCATTTT. Protein sequence: CASSLTGQYNQPQHF.

CDR3 DNA: TGTGCCTGGAGAGGGGCAGGAGGGGAGACCCAGTACTTC. Its translation is CAWRGAGGETQYF. This chain joins TRBV30 and TRBJ2-5, with D possibly matching TRBD2 (6 bases). Germline assignment: CDR1 GTSNPN and CDR2 SVGIG (reference sequence). V lost 3 bases to trimming and J lost 5 bases, with 13 bases between them. CDR3 size: 13 residues.

The chain links TRBV6-1 to TRBJ2-1; D is unresolved. Looked up from germline, CDR1 is MNHNS and CDR2 is SASEGT. Deletions cut 4 bases from V and 3 bases from J, with 4 bases between. This CDR3 spans 12 amino acids. The DNA for the CDR3 is TGTGCCAGCAGTGCCGTCTACAATGAGCAGTTCTTC. Protein product: CASSAVYNEQFF.

The gene calls are TRBV9 and TRBJ2-3; 10 bases are shared with TRBD1. CDR1 is SGDLS and CDR2 is YYNGEE in the germline V gene. The CDR3 consists of 15 residues. V dropped 3 bases and J dropped 3; count of bases not matched to a gene: 4. The CDR3 reads CASSDRTGGTDTQYF. In DNA, the CDR3 is TGTGCCAGCAGCGACCGGACAGGGGGAACAGATACGCAGTATTTT.

CDR3 in DNA: TGCGCCAGCCAAGCGGGGCTTCAGGGGAGCGCCATTCAGTACTTC. Its protein product is CASQAGLQGSAIQYF. The rearrangement joins TRBV5-1 to TRBJ2-4; D possibly corresponds to TRBD2 (7 bases). Germline loops: CDR1 SGHRS, CDR2 YFSETQ. Trimming shortened V by 7 bases and J by 9 bases, and 23 bases separated the two germline ends. The CDR3 covers 15 residues. The full variable domain, completed using reference TRBV5-1 and TRBJ2-4, is KAGVTQTPRYLIKTRGQQVTLSCSPISGHRSVSWYQQTPGQGLQFLFEYFSETQRNKGNFPGRFSGRQFSNSRSEMNVSTLELGDSALYLCASQAGLQGSAIQYFGAGTRLSVL.

The rearrangement uses TRBV6-4 and TRBJ1-2; 7 bases map to TRBD1. This CDR3 region has 15 residues. The ends lost 3 bases at V and 5 bases at J; junction bases unmatched: 9. Germline values: CDR1 MRHNA, CDR2 SNTAGT. CDR3 in amino acids: CASSEKGARGYGYTF. Written as DNA, the CDR3 is TGTGCCAGCAGTGAAAAGGGGGCAAGGGGATATGGCTACACCTTC.

This clone turned up a few times. CDR3 protein: CASKVAGSTDTQYF. The CDR3 nucleotides read TGTGCCAGCAAGGTAGCGGGGAGCACAGATACGCAGTATTTT. V and J are TRBV2 and TRBJ2-3; 8 positions match TRBD2. Trimming took 7 bases from V and 0 from J; bases not matched to a gene: 3. The CDR3 has 14 residues. Per the germline V gene, CDR1 is SNHLY and CDR2 is FYNNEI.

This clone has just a few counts. CDR3 in DNA: TGTGCCAGCGGGGGCCATGGGTACAATGAGCAGTTCTTC. Translating gives CASGGHGYNEQFF. The V call is TRBV6-5, the J call TRBJ2-1; D perhaps matches TRBD1 (6 bases). The CDR3 is made up of 13 amino acids. Trimming stripped 8 bases from V and 4 bases from J, with 12 bases between. Germline CDR1 reads MNHEY; CDR2 reads SVGAGI.

The rearrangement links TRBV18 to TRBJ1-1; the D gene is possibly TRBD1 (5 bases). Trimming took 3 bases from V and 5 from J, leaving 16 bases between them. This CDR3 is 15 amino acids long. CDR1 and CDR2 from the germline V gene are KGHSH and LQKENI. CDR3 residues: CASSPPPARGTEAFF. CDR3 coding DNA: TGTGCCAGCTCACCCCCCCCCGCTCGGGGGACTGAAGCTTTCTTT.

The CDR3 loop reads CSSGRGLEETQYF. CDR3 DNA: TGCAGCTCCGGAAGGGGTTTGGAAGAGACCCAGTACTTC. The chain has TRBV29-1 and TRBJ2-5; D is perhaps TRBD1 (5 bases). Germline V gene data show CDR1 as SQVTM and CDR2 as ANQGSEA. This CDR3 is built from 13 residues. The V end lost 8 bases, the J end lost 3 bases, and 16 bases lay between the germline ends.

This clone has only a few counts. CDR3 amino acids: CSARVGGGAFF. The CDR3 DNA reads as TGCAGTGCTAGAGTAGGCGGTGGAGCTTTCTTT. The chain links TRBV20-1 to TRBJ1-1; no clear D gene. Between the trimmed V and J ends, which lost 1 base and 10 bases, there was a span of 10 bases. The CDR3 consists of 11 residues. Germline V gene lookup returns CDR1 DFQATT and CDR2 SNEGSKA (reference sequence).

The chain recombines TRBV7-9 with TRBJ2-1; no clear D gene. Trimming left V 2 bases short and J 0 bases short, with 11 bases between. The V gene's germline CDR1 is SEHNR and CDR2 FQNEAQ (reference sequence). The CDR3 totals 16 residues. CDR3 loop: CASSLFDIYSYNEQFF. DNA of the CDR3: TGTGCCAGCAGCTTATTCGACATATACTCCTACAATGAGCAGTTCTTC.

This clone showed up just a few times. The rearrangement links TRBV7-9 to TRBJ2-5; no clear D. This CDR3 is built from 12 residues. Trimming shortened V by 5 bases and J by 6 bases, and 10 bases separated the two germline ends. Germline CDR1 SEHNR, CDR2 FQNEAQ (reference sequence). The CDR3 DNA follows: TGTGCCAGCAGCCCTACCCTTAAGACCCAGTACTTC. This encodes CASSPTLKTQYF. Based on the CDR3 plus reference TRBV7-9 and TRBJ2-5, the full variable domain is DTGVSQNPRHKITKRGQNVTFRCDPISEHNRLYWYRQTLGQGPEFLTYFQNEAQLEKSRLLSDRFSAERPKGSFSTLEIQRTEQGDSAMYLCASSPTLKTQYFGPGTRLLVL.

This clone turned up a few times. This rearrangement joins TRBV11-2 to TRBJ1-4, with 11 positions matching TRBD1. There are 16 residues in the CDR3. CDR1 SGHAT and CDR2 FQNNGV come from the germline V gene. Trimming cost V 5 bases and J 1 base; bases outside gene matches: 3. CDR3: CASSIGTGGTNEKLFF. In DNA form, the CDR3 reads TGTGCCAGCAGCATCGGGACAGGGGGAACTAATGAAAAACTGTTTTTT.

This rearrangement joins TRBV27 to TRBJ2-3; TRBD2 matches 15 bases. With V trimmed by 5 bases and J by 3 bases, 18 bases remained unmatched. Germline-derived CDR1 and CDR2 are MNHEY and SMNVEV (reference sequence). The CDR3 is 21 amino acids. The CDR3 coding sequence is TGTGCCAGCAGTCCCTACTTTGGACTAGCGGGGGGGCCAGGGGAGACAGATACGCAGTATTTT. It is translated as CASSPYFGLAGGPGETDTQYF.

The chain couples TRBV11-2 to TRBJ1-1, with D tentatively TRBD1 (6 bases). With 6 bases removed from V and 4 bases from J, the gap between germline ends came to 18 bases. This CDR3 is built from 15 residues. Germline V gene lookup returns CDR1 SGHAT and CDR2 FQNNGV. CDR3 region: CASSYASRQATEAFF. The CDR3 nucleotides are TGTGCCAGCAGTTATGCTTCCCGACAGGCCACTGAAGCTTTCTTT.

This rearrangement joins TRBV7-8 to TRBJ1-2; D might be TRBD1 (5 bases). The CDR3 covers 14 residues. V gave up 3 bases and J gave up 6 bases, with 14 bases separating them. Germline V gives CDR1 SGHVS, CDR2 FQNEAQ. This CDR3 reads CASSFRSGLDGYTF. The DNA for the CDR3 is TGTGCCAGCAGCTTCAGATCAGGGTTAGATGGCTACACCTTC.